This T cell receptor beta chain stems from a study of graft-versus-host responses after intestinal transplantation. Study-wide points: Analysis identified GvH clones in recipient marrow, with some appearing first in ileum or blood.

Assay: immunoSEQ multiplex PCR; the TCRdb copy retains only in-frame clones and omits some. The sample holds approximately 77,000 clones, roughly 90% seen once. A remark on this clone: Its antigen is unidentified.

The junction had 10 bases not matched to a gene; V was cut back by 4 bases and J by 5 bases. Per germline, CDR1 SGHKS and CDR2 YYEKEE (reference sequence). The length of the CDR3 is 16 residues. The sequencing used PBMCs, collected 98 days after intestinal transplantation. The sequence was obtained from a human patient who received an intestinal transplant, so some T cells may come from the graft donor. V is TRBV5-5 and J is TRBJ2-5, with TRBD1 matching over 11 bases. For the CDR3, the DNA is TGTGCCAGCAGCGGCCTCGGGACAGGGGGGGATGAGACCCAGTACTTC. It is translated as CASSGLGTGGDETQYF.